A single count supports the clone carrying this T cell receptor beta chain. The V gene lost 3 bases and the J gene lost 7 bases, with 13 bases spanning the gap. Germline V gene sequence: CDR1 SEHNR, CDR2 FQNEAQ (reference sequence). There are 14 residues in the CDR3. Sequencing was performed with immunoSEQ multiplex PCR; in TCRdb, only in-frame clones are kept and a portion is missing. This table has about 94,000 clones, 90% to 96% appearing once. The sample originates from a study of technical replicates of blood from a handful of donors. Source material: T cells isolated from PBMCs. The origin of this receptor is a human donor in good health. The rearrangement joins TRBV7-9 to TRBJ1-5; D may be TRBD1 (5 bases). The CDR3 sequence: CASSLGGVGQPQHF. The CDR3 nucleotides read TGTGCCAGCAGCTTGGGAGGGGTAGGCCAGCCCCAGCATTTT.